This T cell receptor (beta chain) was observed in a study of monozygotic twins with inflammatory bowel disease. Overall study findings and caveats: Especially with disease activity, IBD patients had fewer clonotypes in common with others than healthy twins did. The results supported no single strong signal or clonotype associated with IBD.

Eight separate reactions per sample served to make cDNA. TCRdb reprocessed the 5' RACE reads and keeps a single row for each CDR3 protein, giving no DNA. The sample is made up of hundreds of thousands of distinct CDR3 sequences, and the top ten hold 5% to 6% of it. A word on this clonotype: The antigen is not known.

Germline loops: CDR1 SGHRS, CDR2 YFSETQ. The CDR3 contains 13 residues. The chain employs TRBV5-1 and TRBJ1-1; TCRdb picks TRBD1, but there is no DNA to check that call. Sequencing used blood. This receptor was identified in a human donor with ulcerative colitis or Crohn's disease, or a healthy co-twin of an affected twin (not recorded which). The CDR3 here is CASSPGQGAEAFF. Supplemented by reference TRBV5-1 and TRBJ1-1, the full variable domain reads KAGVTQTPRYLIKTRGQQVTLSCSPISGHRSVSWYQQTPGQGLQFLFEYFSETQRNKGNFPGRFSGRQFSNSRSEMNVSTLELGDSALYLCASSPGQGAEAFFGQGTRLTVV.